This TCR beta chain derives from a study of blood T cell repertoires in COVID-19 (dated by TCRdb to 2018 to 2020). Context from the whole study: Samples covering the acute and convalescent phases of COVID-19 were provided by collaborators in the United States, Italy and Spain. The samples were drawn from the first 160 participants of the ongoing ImmuneRACE study and from 950 to 1,500 subjects provided by 6 global collaborators. A de-identified subject ID, COVID-19 status, age in years and sex were almost always included in the sample metadata. The prospective study material was composed of cDNA or gDNA derived from T cells, B-cell-depleted T cells, or PBMCs. Subjects who had been exposed to COVID-19, were actively infected with it, or had recovered from it provided the deeply sampled blood TCRbeta repertoires that made up the dataset. The repertoires were released in a freely available public database meant as a resource for research on the immune response to SARS-CoV-2. Where HLA class I and class II types were available, the types were taken from metadata supplied by the sample provider, not from assay-based typing. General study outcomes and caveats: How much clinical and demographic metadata was included differed by source and by participant, and the metadata was provided uncurated.

The immunoSEQ Assay, a bias-controlled multiplex PCR, was used to amplify TCRbeta CDR3 regions from genomic DNA. The authors' analysis ran thus. The number of nucleated cells in each sample was estimated by amplification of reference gene primers within the assay. To quantify the absolute abundance of each unique TCRbeta CDR3 rearrangement, sequence reads were collapsed and filtered. For each sample, productive Simpson clonality was calculated as the square root of Simpson's diversity index over productive rearrangements. TCRdb provides this immuneACCESS table in a form limited to in-frame rearrangements. Some clones are lacking; in checked studies, under half of them reflect an unresolved V gene, and why the rest are absent is not known. The DNA gave D and trimming, while V, J and clone size come from that table. This sample gives about 120,000 clones in total; 88% of them show up just once. The ten largest clonotypes hold 7.5% to 8% of the sample.

As to this clone: Its binding antigen is unknown. The input lacks base qualities; no much larger clone sits a single base away.

Whole blood was collected in K2EDTA tubes by collaborating institutions according to the institutions' own protocols. For TCRbeta analysis, collaborators shipped samples in one of three forms: frozen whole blood, isolated PBMCs, or DNA extracted from either of those sample types. The CDR3, from cysteine to phenylalanine, totals 16 residues. Of all the DNA, just the CDR3 is kept, 48 bases in frame from base 1. CDR1 and CDR2 were assigned from the germline V gene as SGHDT and YYEEEE. V lost 4 bases and J lost 1 base, and the count of bases not matched to a germline gene is 5. Sequenced sample: peripheral blood. The receptor was isolated from a man aged 50-60 years with acute or convalescent COVID-19. This sequence uses TRBV5-6 and TRBJ1-2; 12 bases in between match TRBD1. CDR3 sequence: CASSGTGGEGNYGYTF. The DNA is TGTGCCAGCAGCGGGACAGGGGGCGAAGGTAACTATGGCTACACCTTC.